The 22 T cell receptor beta chains in this list originate from one sample, sequenced in a study of CD8+CD57+ T cells in acquired aplastic anemia. TCR beta VDJ and CDR3 profiling used genomic DNA as template. TCRdb redid the calling of the reads with MiXCR, one entry per CDR3 protein. The data hold more than 45,000 distinct CDR3 sequences, with approximately 52% observed a single time. Patients sequenced had flow cytometry evidence of CD8+CD57+ cell expansion. Sequenced: sorted CD4+, CD8+, or CD8+CD57+ T cells (not recorded which) from PBMCs. The receptor source for this set is a human donor with aplastic anemia.

This chain connects TRBV6-1 to TRBJ2-7; D is ambiguous. This CDR3 region has 11 residues. CDR1 is MNHNS, CDR2 SASEGT, per germline. Trimming pared 7 bases from V and 6 bases from J, leaving 10 bases between. The CDR3 DNA reads TGTGCCAGCAACTCCTGGCTCGAGCAGTACGTC. Amino acids: CASNSWLEQYV.

This clonotype has at least ten counts. The chain uses TRBV6-5 and TRBJ2-1; TRBD1 or TRBD2 may be the D gene (5 bases each). The CDR3 runs 15 residues. The germline V and J ends were trimmed by 4 bases and 0 bases, with 10 bases remaining between them. CDR1 MNHEY and CDR2 SVGAGI come from the germline V gene. Here the CDR3 DNA reads TGTGCCAGCAGTTCAGGGACGAGCTCCTACAATGAGCAGTTCTTC. It yields the protein CASSSGTSSYNEQFF.

This clonotype has only a few counts. This chain uses TRBV2 with TRBJ1-1; D is unclear. Germline CDR1 and CDR2: SNHLY and FYNNEI. The V end lost 4 bases, the J end lost 5 bases, and 14 bases lay between the germline ends. CDR3 length equals 14 residues. CDR3 bases: TGTGCCAGCAGTGGGACGGCGGTGGGGACTGAAGCTTTCTTT. Protein product: CASSGTAVGTEAFF.

Regarding this clonotype: Possible read error: a much larger clone is one base away. The rearrangement links TRBV6-5 to TRBJ1-2, with D uncertain. CDR3 length equals 16 residues. Per germline, CDR1 MNHEY and CDR2 SVGAGI. CDR3 DNA sequence: TGTACCAGCAGTTACCCGTCGAAATATATGGACTATGGCTACACCTTC. It codes for CTSSYPSKYMDYGYTF.

This clonotype qualifies as medium-sized (0.01 to 0.1%). The chain combines TRBV24-1 with TRBJ1-2; no firm D call. V lost 4 bases to trimming and J lost 6 bases, with 5 bases between them. Germline CDR1 and CDR2: KGHDR and SFDVKD. This CDR3 has 11 residues. The DNA of the CDR3 is TGTGCCACCAGTGAGGGCGATGGCTACACCTTC. Its translation: CATSEGDGYTF.

This chain joins TRBV7-9 and TRBJ2-7; 7 bases fit TRBD1. The V gene's germline CDR1 is SEHNR and CDR2 FQNEAQ (reference sequence). The V segment lost 4 bases and the J segment 6 bases; nucleotides outside the gene matches: 3. CDR3 length equals 12 residues. CDR3 DNA sequence: TGTGCCAGCAGCTCGACAGGGCTCGAGCAGTACTTC. It translates to CASSSTGLEQYF. The full variable domain, in which reference TRBV7-9 and TRBJ2-7 provide the parts outside the CDR3, is DTGVSQNPRHKITKRGQNVTFRCDPISEHNRLYWYRQTLGQGPEFLTYFQNEAQLEKSRLLSDRFSAERPKGSFSTLEIQRTEQGDSAMYLCASSSTGLEQYFGPGTRLTVT.

V usage is TRBV7-6 and J usage is TRBJ1-2, with TRBD1 matching 7 bases. V dropped 7 bases and J dropped 6; count of bases not matched to a gene: 14. Per germline, CDR1 SGHVS and CDR2 FNYEAQ. The CDR3 is made up of 15 amino acids. DNA of the CDR3: TGTGCCAGCACCAAGGGGGGCAGGGGGGCGGATGGCTACACCTTC. It specifies CASTKGGRGADGYTF.

This clonotype was detected ten times or more. The chain uses TRBV12-3 or TRBV12-4 and TRBJ1-2; perhaps TRBD1 as D (6 bases). The CDR3 spans 13 residues. Between the trimmed V and J ends, which lost 6 bases and 4 bases, there was a span of 12 bases. DNA of the CDR3: TGTGCCAGCAGCCCCGGACAGTCCTATGGCTACACCTTC. It encodes CASSPGQSYGYTF.

In this sample, this clonotype turned up many times. This chain joins TRBV5-8 and TRBJ2-7; 7 bases fit TRBD1. CDR1 and CDR2 from the germline V gene are SGHTS and YDEGEE. The CDR3 has 14 amino acids. Trimming cost V 4 bases and J 4 bases; bases outside gene matches: 8. The CDR3 DNA follows: TGTGCCAGCAGCCCTGCACAGGGGTGGTACGAGCAGTACTTC. Its protein is CASSPAQGWYEQYF. The full variable domain, in which reference TRBV5-8 and TRBJ2-7 provide the parts outside the CDR3, is EAGVTQSPTHLIKTRGQQATLRCSPISGHTSVYWYQQALGLGLQFLLWYDEGEERNRGNFPPRFSGRQFPNYSSELNVNALELEDSALYLCASSPAQGWYEQYFGPGTRLTVT.

The rearrangement uses TRBV29-1 and TRBJ1-2, with D possibly TRBD1 on 5 matching bases. V lost 5 bases and J lost 2, with 9 bases in between. The germline V gene has CDR1 SQVTM and CDR2 ANQGSEA. This CDR3 spans 12 amino acids. DNA of the CDR3: TGCAGCGTTTGGGGGGGAAACTATGGCTACACCTTC. Translation: CSVWGGNYGYTF. Full variable domain (missing parts from reference TRBV29-1 and TRBJ1-2): SAVISQKPSRDICQRGTSLTIQCQVDSQVTMMFWYRQQPGQSLTLIATANQGSEATYESGFVIDKFPISRPNLTFSTLTVSNMSPEDSSIYLCSVWGGNYGYTFGSGTRLTVV.

J is TRBJ2-7 and V is TRBV7-9; D is undetermined. Matching the DNA end better, TRBJ2-1 makes the J call doubtful. The CDR3 extends over 11 amino acids. The germline CDR1 and CDR2 sequences are SEHNR and FQNEAQ (reference sequence). Written as DNA, the CDR3 is TGTGCCAGCAGCCCCGGGCCGGAGCAGTTCTTC. Its translation is CASSPGPEQFF.

The genes are TRBV10-2 and TRBJ2-1; 7 bases line up with TRBD1. The junction had 10 bases not matched to a gene; V was cut back by 6 bases and J by 5 bases. The length of the CDR3 is 15 residues. Germline-derived CDR1 and CDR2 are WSHSY and SAAADI. Written as DNA, the CDR3 is TGCGCCAGCAGCGCAGGGGGTGGTTCGAACAATGAGCAGTTCTTC. Translation: CASSAGGGSNNEQFF.

This clonotype was observed a single time. The chain uses TRBV29-1 and TRBJ1-1; TRBD1 aligns across 8 bases. CDR3 length equals 14 residues. The ends lost 4 bases at V and 3 bases at J; junction bases unmatched: 7. Germline V gene data show CDR1 as SQVTM and CDR2 as ANQGSEA. This CDR3 is CSVGQGTHDTEAFF. CDR3 nucleotide sequence: TGCAGCGTTGGACAGGGGACTCACGACACTGAAGCTTTCTTT.

This clonotype was counted a few times. The CDR3 reads CATKPGLLTQPQHF. The CDR3 bases are TGTGCCACTAAACCGGGACTTTTGACTCAGCCCCAGCATTTT. The V call is TRBV6-1, the J call TRBJ1-5; possible D gene TRBD1, 5 bases. V lost 10 bases, J lost 6 bases, and 19 bases lay in between. This CDR3 has 14 amino acids. The V gene's germline CDR1 is MNHNS and CDR2 SASEGT.

This clonotype turned up a few times. The chain joins TRBV12-3 or TRBV12-4 to TRBJ2-7; D possibly corresponds to TRBD1 (6 bases). Trimming cost V 7 bases and J 6 bases, with 13 bases left between them. The CDR3 runs 12 residues. DNA of the CDR3: TGTGCCAGCACAGGGGCAATTTGCGAGCAGTACTTC. Residues: CASTGAICEQYF.

In its sample, this clonotype was seen a few times. The chain recombines TRBV19 with TRBJ2-3; 13 bases are shared with TRBD2. The CDR3 totals 16 residues. V lost 4 bases and J lost 5; bases outside the gene matches: 6. Germline V gene sequence: CDR1 LNHDA, CDR2 SQIVND (reference sequence). CDR3: CASSKTSGGGGDTQYF. The CDR3 DNA sequence: TGTGCCAGTAGTAAAACTAGCGGGGGGGGTGGAGATACGCAGTATTTT.

This rearrangement joins TRBV10-2 to TRBJ1-2; 10 nucleotides agree with TRBD1. CDR3 size: 14 residues. Losses at the gene ends were 2 bases for V and 7 bases for J; bases not matched to a gene: 4. Germline V gene lookup returns CDR1 WSHSY and CDR2 SAAADI. For the CDR3, the DNA is TGCGCCAGCAGTGAGCGGGACAGGGGTGGTGGCTACACCTTC. Encoded protein: CASSERDRGGGYTF.

This clonotype was observed once. J is TRBJ2-7 and V is TRBV29-1; D possibly corresponds to TRBD2 (5 bases). The CDR3 length is 13 residues. Germline-derived CDR1 and CDR2 are SQVTM and ANQGSEA. V lost 7 bases and J lost 4, with 17 bases in between. The CDR3 spells CSARLTGKYEQYF. CDR3 DNA: TGCAGCGCACGCCTCACCGGGAAATACGAGCAGTACTTC.

Remarks on this clonotype: Given a much more abundant clone one base away, this may be a read error. No conserved phenylalanine or tryptophan ends this CDR3, so it is likely a read error. This rearrangement joins TRBV4-1 to TRBJ1-1; D remains unclear. CDR1 is MGHRA, CDR2 YSYEKL, per germline. This CDR3 contains 16 residues. V lost 0 bases and J 0 bases, leaving 11 bases between the germline ends. The CDR3 region is CASSQDVPVMNTEAFL. Here the CDR3 DNA reads TGCGCCAGCAGCCAAGACGTCCCGGTCATGAACACTGAAGCTTTCCTT.

CDR3 DNA: TGTGCCACCAGTGCCTACCAGGGACGGTCCTACGAGCAGTACTTC. Translated: CATSAYQGRSYEQYF. V is TRBV24-1 and J is TRBJ2-7, with D possibly called TRBD1 or TRBD2 (5 bases each). Trimming left V 5 bases short and J 1 base short, with 14 bases between. The CDR3 is 15 residues long. Germline V gene lookup returns CDR1 KGHDR and CDR2 SFDVKD.

The chain uses TRBV10-3 and TRBJ1-4; D is uncertain. CDR3 length: 11 residues. Trimming took 6 bases from V and 7 from J, leaving 6 bases between them. CDR1 and CDR2 (germline): ENHRY, SYGVKD. CDR3 in DNA: TGTGCCATCAGCGACCCTGAAAAACTGTTTTTT. As protein: CAISDPEKLFF.

This sequence joins TRBV7-8 and TRBJ2-7; D remains ambiguous. Germline V CDR1 and CDR2: SGHVS, FQNEAQ. The CDR3 consists of 14 residues. V gave up 1 base and J gave up 2 bases, with 9 bases separating them. The CDR3 spells CASSLVRIPYEQYF. The CDR3 bases are TGTGCCAGCAGCTTAGTCCGGATCCCCTACGAGCAGTACTTC.